This TCR beta chain was identified in a study of blood T cell repertoires in COVID-19. Study-level background: COVID-19 samples, acute and convalescent, were from the United States, Italy and Spain.

CDR1 and CDR2 from the germline V gene are LGHDT and YNNKEL (reference sequence). V was shortened by 1 base and J by 2 bases, with 11 bases between the two germline ends. The CDR3 is 16 amino acids. Authors' data handling: Reference gene primer amplification in the assay estimated nucleated cell counts. Method: immunoSEQ multiplex PCR; TCRdb's copy keeps in-frame clones and lacks some. V and J calls and clone size come straight from that table; D and trimming were deduced from the DNA. The sample shows some 200,000 clones, approximately 90% of them seen only once. While infection was still active, Seattle patients were enrolled and then followed longitudinally.

V gene TRBV3-1 (or the pseudogene TRBV3-2) combines with J gene TRBJ2-2, with a possible D match to TRBD2 (5 bases). The receptor was derived from a woman in her 70s with COVID-19, enrolled during active disease. Sequenced input: peripheral blood. The CDR3 sequence is CASSQVFGVNTGELFF. The CDR3 DNA sequence: TGTGCCAGCAGCCAAGTATTCGGGGTTAACACCGGGGAGCTGTTTTTT.